This T cell receptor (beta chain) is from a study of cytomegalovirus exposure and HLA in healthy donors. Germline CDR1 SGHRS, CDR2 YFSETQ. V lost 2 bases and J lost 0; bases outside the gene matches: 3. CDR3 size: 15 residues. The PCR ran on 60 Vbeta and 13 Jbeta primers. Sequenced by immunoSEQ multiplex PCR; TCRdb stores in-frame clones only, minus some. Of under 130,000 clones listed, around two thirds were seen once; the top ten hold roughly 3.3%. This sequence was found in a woman aged 45-65 years in good health and CMV-seronegative. Material: PBMCs. The chain is built from TRBV5-1 and TRBJ2-3; 7 bases are a match to TRBD2. This CDR3 is CASSFVAGSTDTQYF. DNA of the CDR3: TGCGCCAGCAGCTTCGTAGCGGGTAGCACAGATACGCAGTATTTT.